The present TCR beta chain was sequenced within a study of T cell repertoires in cytomegalovirus infection. Study-wide background: Shared public TCR beta signatures pointed to both CMV infection and a matching HLA type.

From the reads, TCRdb called clonotypes with MiXCR, one entry per CDR3 protein. The sample lists approximately 500,000 distinct CDR3 sequences, about 15% occurring once. The CDR3 covers 14 residues. The V gene's germline CDR1 is MNHNS and CDR2 SASEGT. V gave up 2 bases and J gave up 7 bases; unmatched junction bases: 6. This clonotype was seen only a few times. The antigen remains undetermined. Study-wide results and limits: Ex vivo, HLA-C-restricted CMV-specific TCR beta clonotypes prevailed over the rest of the response. Adding up the frequency of public TCR beta families identified people who carried CMV plus the relevant HLA.

The gene calls are TRBV6-1 and TRBJ2-7, with 9 nucleotides matching TRBD1. This clonotype was sampled from a human donor in good health (CMV status not recorded). Some clones in this sample may be carry-over from other donors' samples. The sample was CD8+ T cells from PBMCs. The CDR3 DNA is TGTGCCAGCAGTGAAAAGGTGACAGGGGGTGAGCAGTACTTC. Amino acids: CASSEKVTGGEQYF.